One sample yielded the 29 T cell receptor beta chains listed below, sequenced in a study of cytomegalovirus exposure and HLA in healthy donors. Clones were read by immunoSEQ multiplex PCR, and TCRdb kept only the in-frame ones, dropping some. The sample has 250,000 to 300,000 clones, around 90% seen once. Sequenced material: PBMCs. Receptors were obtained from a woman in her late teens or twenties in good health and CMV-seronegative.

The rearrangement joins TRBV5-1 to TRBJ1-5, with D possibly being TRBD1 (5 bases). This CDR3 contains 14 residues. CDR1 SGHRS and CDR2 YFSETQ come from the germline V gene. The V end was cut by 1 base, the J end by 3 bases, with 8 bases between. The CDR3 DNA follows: TGCGCCAGCAGCTTGACAGGAAACAATCAGCCCCAGCATTTT. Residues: CASSLTGNNQPQHF.

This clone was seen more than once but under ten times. The CDR3 nucleotides are TGTGCCAGCAGCTTAGCTGAGTACGAGCAGTACTTC. It encodes CASSLAEYEQYF. The chain couples TRBV7-8 to TRBJ2-7; D ambiguous. The CDR3 sequence is 12 residues long. V shed 0 bases and J shed 4 bases, with 4 bases lying between them. Germline assignment: CDR1 SGHVS and CDR2 FQNEAQ.

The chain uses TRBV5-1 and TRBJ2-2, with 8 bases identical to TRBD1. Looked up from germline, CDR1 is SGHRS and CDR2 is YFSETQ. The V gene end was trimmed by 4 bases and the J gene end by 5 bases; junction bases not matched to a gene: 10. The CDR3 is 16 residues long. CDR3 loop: CASSEGQGYSTGELFF. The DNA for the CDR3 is TGCGCCAGCAGCGAAGGACAGGGATATAGTACCGGGGAGCTGTTTTTT.

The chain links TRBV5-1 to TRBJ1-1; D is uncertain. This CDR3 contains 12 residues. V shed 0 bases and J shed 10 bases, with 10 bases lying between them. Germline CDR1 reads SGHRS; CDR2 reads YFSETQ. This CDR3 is CASSLDGLLAFF. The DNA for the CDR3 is TGCGCCAGCAGCTTGGATGGCCTCCTAGCTTTCTTT.

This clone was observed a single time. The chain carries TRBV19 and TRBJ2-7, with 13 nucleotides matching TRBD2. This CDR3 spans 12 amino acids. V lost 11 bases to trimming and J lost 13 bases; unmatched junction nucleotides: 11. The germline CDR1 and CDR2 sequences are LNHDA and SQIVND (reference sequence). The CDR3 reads CASGLAGSPLYF. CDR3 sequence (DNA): TGTGCCTCGGGACTAGCGGGGTCGCCCCTTTACTTC.

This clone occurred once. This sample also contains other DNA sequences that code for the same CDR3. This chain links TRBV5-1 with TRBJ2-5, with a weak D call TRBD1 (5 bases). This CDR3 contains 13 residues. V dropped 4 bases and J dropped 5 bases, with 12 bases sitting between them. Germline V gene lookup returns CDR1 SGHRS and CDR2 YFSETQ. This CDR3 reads CASSPGQGETQYF. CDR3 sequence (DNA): TGCGCCAGCAGCCCGGGCCAGGGCGAGACCCAGTACTTC.

The CDR3 here is CASSLVQWGQSDTGELFF. As DNA, the CDR3 is TGTGCCAGCAGCTTAGTGCAGTGGGGACAGTCTGACACCGGGGAGCTGTTTTTT. The chain recombines TRBV11-3 with TRBJ2-2; 7 positions agree with TRBD1. CDR3 size: 18 residues. Per the germline V gene, CDR1 is SGHNT and CDR2 is YENEEA. V shed 1 base and J 3 bases; nucleotides not matched to a gene: 11.

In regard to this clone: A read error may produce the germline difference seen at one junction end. CDR3 DNA: TGTGCTAGCAGCGGGGGACAGTTGAACACTGAAGCTTTCTTT. It codes for CASSGGQLNTEAFF. The V call is TRBV7-7, the J call TRBJ1-1; 7 nucleotides line up with TRBD1. Germline V lookup: CDR1 SSHAT, CDR2 FNYEAQ (reference sequence). The CDR3 is made up of 14 amino acids.

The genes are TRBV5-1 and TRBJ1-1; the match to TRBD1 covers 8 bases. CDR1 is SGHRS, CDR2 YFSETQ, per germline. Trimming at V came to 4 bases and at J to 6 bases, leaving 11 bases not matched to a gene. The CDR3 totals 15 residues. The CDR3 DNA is TGCGCCAGCAGCCGACCTGACAGGGGTTACGCTGAAGCTTTCTTT. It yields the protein CASSRPDRGYAEAFF.

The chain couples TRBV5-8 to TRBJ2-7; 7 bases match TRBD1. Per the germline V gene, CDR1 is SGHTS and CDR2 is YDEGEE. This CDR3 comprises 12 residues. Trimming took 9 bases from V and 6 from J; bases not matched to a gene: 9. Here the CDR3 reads CATTYQGVEQYF. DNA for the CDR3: TGTGCCACTACGTACCAGGGGGTCGAGCAGTACTTC.

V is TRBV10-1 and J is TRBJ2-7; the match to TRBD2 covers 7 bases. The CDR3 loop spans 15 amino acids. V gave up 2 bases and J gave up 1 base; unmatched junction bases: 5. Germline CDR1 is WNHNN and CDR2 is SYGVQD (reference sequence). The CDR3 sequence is CASSEGGGSSYEQYV. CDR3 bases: TGCGCCAGCAGTGAGGGGGGGGGTTCTTCCTACGAGCAGTACGTC.

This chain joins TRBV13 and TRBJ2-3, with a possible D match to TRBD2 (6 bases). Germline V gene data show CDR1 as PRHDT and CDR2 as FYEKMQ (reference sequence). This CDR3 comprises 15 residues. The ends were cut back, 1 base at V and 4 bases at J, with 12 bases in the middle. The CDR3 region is CASSLVRELPDTQYF. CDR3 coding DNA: TGTGCCAGCAGCTTAGTCCGGGAGCTCCCAGATACGCAGTATTTT.

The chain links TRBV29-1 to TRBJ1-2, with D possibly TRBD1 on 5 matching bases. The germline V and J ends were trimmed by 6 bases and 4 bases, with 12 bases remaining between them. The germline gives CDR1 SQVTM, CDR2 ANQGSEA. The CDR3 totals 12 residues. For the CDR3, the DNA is TGCAGCGTGGCCGGCGGGGCCTATGGCTACACCTTC. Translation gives CSVAGGAYGYTF.

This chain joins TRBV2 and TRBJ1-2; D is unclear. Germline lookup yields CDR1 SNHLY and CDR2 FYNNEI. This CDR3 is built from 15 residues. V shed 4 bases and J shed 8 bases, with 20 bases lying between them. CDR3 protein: CASSVKPGQGGGYTF. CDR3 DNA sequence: TGTGCCAGCAGTGTTAAACCGGGCCAAGGAGGGGGCTACACCTTC. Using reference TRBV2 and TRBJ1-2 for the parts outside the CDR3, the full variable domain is EPEVTQTPSHQVTQMGQEVILRCVPISNHLYFYWYRQILGQKVEFLVSFYNNEISEKSEIFDDQFSVERPDGSNFTLKIRSTKLEDSAMYFCASSVKPGQGGGYTFGSGTRLTVV.

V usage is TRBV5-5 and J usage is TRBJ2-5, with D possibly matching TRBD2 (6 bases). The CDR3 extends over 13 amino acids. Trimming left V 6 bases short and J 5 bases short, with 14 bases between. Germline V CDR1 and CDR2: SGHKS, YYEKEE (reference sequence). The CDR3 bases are TGTGCCAGCAAGGACGGCCGGGGGGAGACCCAGTACTTC. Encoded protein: CASKDGRGETQYF.

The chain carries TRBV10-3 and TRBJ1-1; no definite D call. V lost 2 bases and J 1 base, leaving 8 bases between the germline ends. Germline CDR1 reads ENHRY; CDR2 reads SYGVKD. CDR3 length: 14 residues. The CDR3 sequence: CAISEGVGNTEAFF. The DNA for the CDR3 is TGTGCCATCAGTGAGGGAGTTGGGAACACTGAAGCTTTCTTT.

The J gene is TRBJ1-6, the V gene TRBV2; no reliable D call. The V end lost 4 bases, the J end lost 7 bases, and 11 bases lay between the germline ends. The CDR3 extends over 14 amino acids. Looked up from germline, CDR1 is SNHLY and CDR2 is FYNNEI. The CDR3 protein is CASSAVARNSPLHF. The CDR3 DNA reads TGTGCCAGCAGTGCGGTGGCGAGGAATTCACCCCTCCACTTT.

CDR3: CASSLTTGDDTGELFF. In nucleotides, the CDR3 is TGCGCCAGCAGCTTGACGACAGGGGATGACACCGGGGAGCTGTTTTTT. The chain is built from TRBV5-1 and TRBJ2-2; the match to TRBD1 covers 8 bases. CDR3 length: 16 residues. The trim removed 1 base at V and 3 bases at J, leaving 5 bases unmatched. Germline CDR1 SGHRS, CDR2 YFSETQ.

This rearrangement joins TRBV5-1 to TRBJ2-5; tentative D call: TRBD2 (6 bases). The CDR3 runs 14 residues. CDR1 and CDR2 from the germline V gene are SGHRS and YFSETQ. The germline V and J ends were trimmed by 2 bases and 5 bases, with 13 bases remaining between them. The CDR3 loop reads CASSFGRAGETQYF. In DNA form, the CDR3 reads TGCGCCAGCAGCTTTGGTCGGGCGGGGGAGACCCAGTACTTC.

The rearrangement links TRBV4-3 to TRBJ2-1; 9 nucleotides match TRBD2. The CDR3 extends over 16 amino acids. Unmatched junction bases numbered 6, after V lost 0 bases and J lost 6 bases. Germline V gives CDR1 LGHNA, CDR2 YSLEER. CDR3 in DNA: TGCGCCAGCAGCCAAGATTGGGCGGGGGGGTCCAATGAGCAGTTCTTC. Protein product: CASSQDWAGGSNEQFF.

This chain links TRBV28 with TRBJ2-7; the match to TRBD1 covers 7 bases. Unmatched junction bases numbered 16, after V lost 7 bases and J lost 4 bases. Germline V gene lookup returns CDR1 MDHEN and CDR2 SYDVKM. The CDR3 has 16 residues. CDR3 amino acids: CASTTRLGTAGYEQYV. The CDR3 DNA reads TGTGCCAGCACCACAAGGTTAGGGACAGCAGGTTACGAGCAGTACGTC.

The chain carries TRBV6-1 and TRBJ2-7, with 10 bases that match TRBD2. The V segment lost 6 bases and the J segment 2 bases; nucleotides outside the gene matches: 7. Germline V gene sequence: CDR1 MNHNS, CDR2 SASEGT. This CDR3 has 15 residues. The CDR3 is CASSNTSGVAYEQYF. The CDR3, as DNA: TGTGCCAGCAGCAATACTAGCGGGGTTGCCTACGAGCAGTACTTC.

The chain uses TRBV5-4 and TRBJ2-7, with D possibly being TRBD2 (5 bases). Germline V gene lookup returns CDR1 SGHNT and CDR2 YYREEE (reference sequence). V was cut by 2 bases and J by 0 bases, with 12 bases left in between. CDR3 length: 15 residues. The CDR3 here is CASSFGVGDSYEQYV. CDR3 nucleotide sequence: TGTGCCAGCAGCTTCGGGGTTGGGGACTCCTACGAGCAGTACGTC.

The CDR3 DNA reads as TGCGCCAGCGGACAGGGGAACGGATCACCCCTCCACTTT. This codes for CASGQGNGSPLHF. V is TRBV5-1 and J is TRBJ1-6, with 9 bases fitting TRBD1. This CDR3 comprises 13 residues. Trimming removed 7 bases from V and 10 bases from J; junction bases left unmatched: 6. Germline V gene lookup returns CDR1 SGHRS and CDR2 YFSETQ.

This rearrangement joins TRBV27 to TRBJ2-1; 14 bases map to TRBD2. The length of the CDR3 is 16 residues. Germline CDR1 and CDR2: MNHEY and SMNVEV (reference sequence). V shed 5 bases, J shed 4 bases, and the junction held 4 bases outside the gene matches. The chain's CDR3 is CASSPGTSGGYNEQFF. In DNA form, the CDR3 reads TGTGCCAGCAGTCCAGGGACTAGCGGGGGTTACAATGAGCAGTTCTTC.

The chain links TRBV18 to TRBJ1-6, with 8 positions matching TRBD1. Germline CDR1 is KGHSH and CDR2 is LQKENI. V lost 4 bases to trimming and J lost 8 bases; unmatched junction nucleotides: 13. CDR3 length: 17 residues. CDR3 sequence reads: CASSLTGTGLVDSPLHF. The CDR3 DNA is TGTGCCAGCTCACTCACCGGGACAGGTCTTGTCGATTCACCCCTCCACTTT.

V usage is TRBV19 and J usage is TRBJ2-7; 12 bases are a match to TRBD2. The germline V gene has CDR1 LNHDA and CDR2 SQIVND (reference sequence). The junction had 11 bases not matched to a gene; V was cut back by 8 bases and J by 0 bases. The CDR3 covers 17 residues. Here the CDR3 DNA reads TGTGCCAGTTTGCCGACTAGCGGGGGCCCTAGCTCCTACGAGCAGTACTTC. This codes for CASLPTSGGPSSYEQYF.

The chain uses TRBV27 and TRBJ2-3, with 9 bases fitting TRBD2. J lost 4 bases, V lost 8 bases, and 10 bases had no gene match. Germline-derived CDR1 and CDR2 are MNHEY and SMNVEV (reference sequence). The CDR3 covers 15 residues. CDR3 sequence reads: CASGPLAGGADTQYF. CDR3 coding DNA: TGTGCCAGCGGACCTCTGGCGGGGGGGGCAGATACGCAGTATTTT.

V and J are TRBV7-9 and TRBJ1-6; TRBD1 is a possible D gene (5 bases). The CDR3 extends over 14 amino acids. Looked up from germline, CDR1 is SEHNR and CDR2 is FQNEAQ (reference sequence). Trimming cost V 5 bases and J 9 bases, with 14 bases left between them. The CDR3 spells CASSAGGVGSPLHF. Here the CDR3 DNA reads TGTGCCAGCAGCGCTGGAGGGGTTGGTTCACCCCTCCACTTT.